This TCR beta chain was observed in a study of T cells after yellow fever vaccination. Looking at the study overall: Each low-cell-number fraction was prepared by means of SMART-Seq v4 Ultra Low Input. Findings and caveats of the study: The study re-detected most primary-vaccination clones after the booster (around 96% CD4, just over 85% CD8).

The V gene end was trimmed by 4 bases and the J gene end by 5 bases; junction bases not matched to a gene: 8. Germline V gene sequence: CDR1 SGHRS, CDR2 YFSETQ. This CDR3 region has 14 residues. MiXCR, applied by TCRdb to the 5' RACE reads, yields one record per CDR3 protein. Among 150,000 to 200,000 distinct CDR3 sequences, around 10% were seen once, and the ten largest hold less than 40%. This clonotype was observed at least ten times. The target antigen is unknown. The origin of this receptor is a man between 18 and 29 years old who received the YFV17D yellow fever vaccine. The sequencing used CD8+ T cells sorted from PBMCs, collected 15 days after the yellow fever booster vaccination. The rearrangement links TRBV5-1 to TRBJ1-1; 7 nucleotides agree with TRBD1. CDR3 protein: CASSGTGTATEAFF. The CDR3, as DNA: TGCGCCAGCAGCGGAACCGGGACAGCTACTGAAGCTTTCTTT.